Each of the 6 T cell receptor beta chains below was sequenced from the same sample in a study of T cell responses to AZD1222 COVID-19 vaccine. Only in-frame clones appear in the TCRdb table, and some are missing; sequencing was by immunoSEQ multiplex PCR. The sample includes 110,000 to 150,000 clones, 80% to 95% seen only once; the top ten take around 1.7%. Sequenced material: peripheral blood, taken on day 0 of AZD1222 vaccination. These receptors were taken from an adult in good health.

This sequence joins TRBV5-1 and TRBJ2-3; no clear D gene. Trimming removed 4 bases from V and 2 bases from J, with 14 bases in between. Germline CDR1 is SGHRS and CDR2 is YFSETQ. The CDR3 runs to 15 residues. DNA for the CDR3: TGCGCCAGCAGCCCGTCGGGTGACTTCACAGATACGCAGTATTTT. Residues: CASSPSGDFTDTQYF.

This clone was picked up many times. V and J are TRBV11-2 and TRBJ2-7, with D unresolved. From germline, CDR1 is SGHAT and CDR2 FQNNGV. Trimming shortened V by 2 bases and J by 3 bases, and 5 bases separated the two germline ends. The CDR3 runs 12 residues. The CDR3 spells CASSLLGYEQYF. CDR3 sequence (DNA): TGTGCCAGCAGCTTACTTGGCTACGAGCAGTACTTC.

The gene calls are TRBV9 and TRBJ1-3; the D is unclear. This CDR3 region has 15 residues. V shed 4 bases and J shed 0 bases, with 11 bases lying between them. Germline V lookup: CDR1 SGDLS, CDR2 YYNGEE. CDR3 amino acids: CASSSLGSSGNTIYF. The CDR3 region has the DNA TGTGCCAGCAGCTCATTAGGTAGCTCTGGAAACACCATATATTTT.

The chain recombines TRBV7-9 with TRBJ2-2; D might be TRBD2 (5 bases). With 4 bases removed from V and 8 bases from J, the gap between germline ends came to 17 bases. The CDR3 loop spans 15 amino acids. The germline V gene has CDR1 SEHNR and CDR2 FQNEAQ (reference sequence). The CDR3 is CASSSPRGRPGELFF. The CDR3, as DNA: TGTGCCAGCAGCTCGCCTCGGGGTAGACCGGGGGAGCTGTTTTTT. Filled out from reference TRBV7-9 and TRBJ2-2, the complete variable domain reads DTGVSQNPRHKITKRGQNVTFRCDPISEHNRLYWYRQTLGQGPEFLTYFQNEAQLEKSRLLSDRFSAERPKGSFSTLEIQRTEQGDSAMYLCASSSPRGRPGELFFGEGSRLTVL.

The chain is built from TRBV6-2 or TRBV6-3 and TRBJ2-7; D remains ambiguous. The CDR3 has 12 residues. V lost 4 bases to trimming and J lost 1 base, with 5 bases between them. Germline V gene lookup returns CDR1 MNHEY and CDR2 SVGEGT. CDR3 residues: CASSSYSYEQYF. The CDR3 coding sequence is TGTGCCAGCAGTTCCTATTCCTACGAGCAGTACTTC.

The V and J genes are TRBV4-1 and TRBJ1-5; D is unclear. V was clipped by 4 bases and J by 5 bases, with 9 bases between them. The CDR3 is made up of 13 amino acids. In germline, CDR1 is MGHRA, CDR2 YSYEKL. CDR3 sequence reads: CASSLFYYQPQHF. The CDR3 DNA follows: TGCGCCAGCAGCCTCTTCTACTATCAGCCCCAGCATTTT.